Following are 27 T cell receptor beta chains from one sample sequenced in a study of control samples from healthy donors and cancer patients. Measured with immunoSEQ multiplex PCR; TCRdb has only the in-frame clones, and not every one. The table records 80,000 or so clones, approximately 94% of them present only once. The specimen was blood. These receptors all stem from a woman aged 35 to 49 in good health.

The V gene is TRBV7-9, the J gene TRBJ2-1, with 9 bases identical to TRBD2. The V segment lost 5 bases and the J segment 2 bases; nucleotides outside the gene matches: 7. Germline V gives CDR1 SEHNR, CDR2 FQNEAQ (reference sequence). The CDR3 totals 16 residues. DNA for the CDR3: TGTGCCAGCAGCCCGACTAGCGGTCCTACCTACAATGAGCAGTTCTTC. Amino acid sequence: CASSPTSGPTYNEQFF.

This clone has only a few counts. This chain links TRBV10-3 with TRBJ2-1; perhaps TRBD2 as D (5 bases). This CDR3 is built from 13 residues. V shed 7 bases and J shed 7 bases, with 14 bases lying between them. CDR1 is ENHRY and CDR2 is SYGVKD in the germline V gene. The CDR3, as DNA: TGTGCCATCAAGGAGCCCTCGGGGAATGAGCAGTTCTTC. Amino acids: CAIKEPSGNEQFF.

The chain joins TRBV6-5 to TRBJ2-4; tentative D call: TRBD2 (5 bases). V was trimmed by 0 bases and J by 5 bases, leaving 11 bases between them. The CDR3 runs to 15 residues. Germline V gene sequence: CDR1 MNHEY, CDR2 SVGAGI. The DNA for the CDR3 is TGTGCCAGCAGTTACTCGGGCCAGAGGGAAAACATTCAGTACTTC. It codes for CASSYSGQRENIQYF.

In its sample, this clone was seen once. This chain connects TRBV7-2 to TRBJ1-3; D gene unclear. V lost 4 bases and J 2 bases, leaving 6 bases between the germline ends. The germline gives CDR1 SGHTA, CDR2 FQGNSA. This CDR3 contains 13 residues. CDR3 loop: CASSSNTGNTIYF. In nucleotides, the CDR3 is TGTGCCAGCAGCTCTAACACTGGAAACACCATATATTTT.

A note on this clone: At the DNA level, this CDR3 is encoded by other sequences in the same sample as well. The CDR3 protein is CASSLVGDTQYF. Here the CDR3 DNA reads TGTGCCAGCAGCTTGGTGGGGGATACGCAGTATTTT. The chain couples TRBV5-4 to TRBJ2-3; D ambiguous. The CDR3 loop spans 12 amino acids. V was trimmed by 0 bases and J by 6 bases, leaving 5 bases between them. Looked up from germline, CDR1 is SGHNT and CDR2 is YYREEE (reference sequence).

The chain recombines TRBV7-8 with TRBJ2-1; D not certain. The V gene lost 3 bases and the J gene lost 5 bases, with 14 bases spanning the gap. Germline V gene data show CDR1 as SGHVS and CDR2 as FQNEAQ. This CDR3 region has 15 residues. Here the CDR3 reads CASSFLIQGNNEQFF. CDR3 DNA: TGTGCCAGCAGCTTTTTAATCCAAGGGAACAATGAGCAGTTCTTC.

The CDR3 loop reads CASSLGLENTEAFF. CDR3 coding DNA: TGCGCCAGCAGCTTGGGTTTGGAGAACACTGAAGCTTTCTTT. V gene TRBV5-1 combines with J gene TRBJ1-1; no reliable D call. V lost 0 bases and J 1 base, leaving 7 bases between the germline ends. Germline lookup yields CDR1 SGHRS and CDR2 YFSETQ. This CDR3 is built from 14 residues.

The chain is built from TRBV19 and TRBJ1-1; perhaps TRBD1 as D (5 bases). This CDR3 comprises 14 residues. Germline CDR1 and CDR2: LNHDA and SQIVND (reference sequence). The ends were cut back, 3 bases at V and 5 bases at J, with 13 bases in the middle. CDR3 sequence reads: CASSIKGLGTEAFF. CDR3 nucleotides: TGTGCCAGTAGTATTAAGGGGCTGGGGACTGAAGCTTTCTTT.

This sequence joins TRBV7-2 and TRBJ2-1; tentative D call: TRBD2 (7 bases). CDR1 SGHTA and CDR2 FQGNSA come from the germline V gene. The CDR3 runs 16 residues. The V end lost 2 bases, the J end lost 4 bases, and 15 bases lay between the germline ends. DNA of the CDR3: TGTGCCAGCAGCTTAAGGCGGGGGCTGACGTACAATGAGCAGTTCTTC. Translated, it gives CASSLRRGLTYNEQFF.

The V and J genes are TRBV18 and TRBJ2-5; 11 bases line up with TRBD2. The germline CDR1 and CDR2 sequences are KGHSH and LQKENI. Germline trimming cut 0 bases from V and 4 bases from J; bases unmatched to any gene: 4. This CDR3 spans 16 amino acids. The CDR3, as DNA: TGTGCCAGCTCACCACCGATAGCGGGAGGGACAGAGACCCAGTACTTC. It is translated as CASSPPIAGGTETQYF.

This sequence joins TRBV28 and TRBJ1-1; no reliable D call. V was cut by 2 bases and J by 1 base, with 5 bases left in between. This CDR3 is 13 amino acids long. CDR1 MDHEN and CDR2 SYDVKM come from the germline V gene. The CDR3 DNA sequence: TGTGCCAGCAGTTTAAGGGAGAACACTGAAGCTTTCTTT. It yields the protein CASSLRENTEAFF.

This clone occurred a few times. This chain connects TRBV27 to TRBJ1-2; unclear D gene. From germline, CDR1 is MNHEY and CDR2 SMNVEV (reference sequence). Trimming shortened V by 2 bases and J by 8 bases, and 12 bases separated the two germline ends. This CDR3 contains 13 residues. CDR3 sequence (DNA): TGTGCCAGCAGTTTAAGAGGTAGTCCCGGCTACACCTTC. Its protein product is CASSLRGSPGYTF.

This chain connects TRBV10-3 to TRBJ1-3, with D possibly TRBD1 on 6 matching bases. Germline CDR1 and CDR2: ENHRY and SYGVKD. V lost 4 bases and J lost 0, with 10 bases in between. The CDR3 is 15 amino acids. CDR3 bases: TGTGCCATCAGTGGACAGGCCGCCTCTGGAAACACCATATATTTT. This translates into CAISGQAASGNTIYF.

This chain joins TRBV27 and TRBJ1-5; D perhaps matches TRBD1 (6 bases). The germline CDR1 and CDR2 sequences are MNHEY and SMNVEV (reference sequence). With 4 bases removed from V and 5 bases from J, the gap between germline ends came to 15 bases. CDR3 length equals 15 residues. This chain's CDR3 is CASSSFEGDHQPQHF. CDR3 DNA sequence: TGTGCCAGCAGTTCCTTCGAGGGGGATCATCAGCCCCAGCATTTT.

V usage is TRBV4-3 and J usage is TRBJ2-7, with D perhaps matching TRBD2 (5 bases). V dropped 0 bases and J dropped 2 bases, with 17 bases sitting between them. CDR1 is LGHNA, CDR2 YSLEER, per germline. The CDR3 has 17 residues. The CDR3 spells CASSQDLRQDFTYEQYF. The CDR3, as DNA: TGCGCCAGCAGCCAAGATTTAAGGCAGGACTTCACCTACGAGCAGTACTTC.

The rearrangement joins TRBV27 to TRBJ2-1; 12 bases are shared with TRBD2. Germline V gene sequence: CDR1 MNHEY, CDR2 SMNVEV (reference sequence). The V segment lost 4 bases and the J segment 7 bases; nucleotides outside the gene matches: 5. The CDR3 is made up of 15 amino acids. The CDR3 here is CASSSLAGGRNEQFF. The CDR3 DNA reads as TGTGCCAGCAGTTCTCTAGCGGGGGGGCGGAATGAGCAGTTCTTC.

This chain's CDR3 is CASSFTSGMVHDEQYF. For the CDR3, the DNA is TGTGCCAGCAGCTTTACTAGCGGGATGGTTCACGACGAGCAGTACTTC. The chain carries TRBV11-1 and TRBJ2-7, with TRBD2 matching 10 bases. CDR3 size: 16 residues. CDR1 is SGHAT and CDR2 is FQDESV in the germline V gene (reference sequence). The junction had 10 bases not matched to a gene; V was cut back by 3 bases and J by 5 bases.

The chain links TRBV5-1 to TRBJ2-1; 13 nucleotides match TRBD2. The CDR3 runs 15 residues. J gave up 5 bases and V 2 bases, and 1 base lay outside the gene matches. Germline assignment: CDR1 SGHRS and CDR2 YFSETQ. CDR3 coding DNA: TGCGCCAGCAGCTTTGGGACTAGCGGGAACAATGAGCAGTTCTTC. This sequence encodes CASSFGTSGNNEQFF.

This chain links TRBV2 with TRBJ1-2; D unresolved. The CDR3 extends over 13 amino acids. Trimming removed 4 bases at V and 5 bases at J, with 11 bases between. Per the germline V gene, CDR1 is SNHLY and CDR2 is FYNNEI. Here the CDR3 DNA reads TGTGCCAGCAGTGTAAATGGGGAATATGGCTACACCTTC. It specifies CASSVNGEYGYTF.

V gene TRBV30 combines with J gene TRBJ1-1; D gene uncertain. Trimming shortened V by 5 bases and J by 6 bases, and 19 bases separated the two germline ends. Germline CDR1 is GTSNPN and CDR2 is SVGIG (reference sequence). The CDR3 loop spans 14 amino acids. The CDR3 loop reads CAWGSVRVEAEAFF. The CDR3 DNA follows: TGTGCCTGGGGAAGCGTTCGGGTGGAGGCTGAAGCTTTCTTT.

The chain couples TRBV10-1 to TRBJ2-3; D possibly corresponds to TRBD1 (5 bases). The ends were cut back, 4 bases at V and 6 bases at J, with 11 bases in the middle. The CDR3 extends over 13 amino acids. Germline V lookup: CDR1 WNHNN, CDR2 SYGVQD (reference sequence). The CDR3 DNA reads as TGCGCCAGCAGTGTGCCTCCAGGGGATACGCAGTATTTT. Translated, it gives CASSVPPGDTQYF.

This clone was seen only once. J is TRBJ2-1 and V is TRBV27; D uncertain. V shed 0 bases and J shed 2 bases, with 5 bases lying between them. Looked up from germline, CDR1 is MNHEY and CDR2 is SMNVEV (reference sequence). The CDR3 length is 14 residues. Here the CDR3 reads CASSLSYPYNEQFF. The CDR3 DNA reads TGTGCCAGCAGTTTATCGTACCCCTACAATGAGCAGTTCTTC.

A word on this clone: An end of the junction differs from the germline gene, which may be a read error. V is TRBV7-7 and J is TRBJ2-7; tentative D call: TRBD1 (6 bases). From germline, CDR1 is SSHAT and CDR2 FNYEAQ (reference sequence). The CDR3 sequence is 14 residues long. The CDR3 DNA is TGTGCTAGCAGCCGAGGGACAACTGGCTACGAGCAGTACTTC. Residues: CASSRGTTGYEQYF.

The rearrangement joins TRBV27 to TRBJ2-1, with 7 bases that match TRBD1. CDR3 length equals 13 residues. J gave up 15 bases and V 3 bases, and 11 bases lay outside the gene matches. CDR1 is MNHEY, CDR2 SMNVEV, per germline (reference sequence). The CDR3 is CASSFAGGFRTFF. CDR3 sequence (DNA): TGTGCCAGCAGTTTTGCAGGGGGTTTCAGGACGTTCTTC.

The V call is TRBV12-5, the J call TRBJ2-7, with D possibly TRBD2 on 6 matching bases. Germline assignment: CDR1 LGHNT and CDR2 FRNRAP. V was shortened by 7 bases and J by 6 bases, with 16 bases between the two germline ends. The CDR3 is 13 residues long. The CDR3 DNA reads TGTGCTAGTGCCCCCGTGACTAGTTTCGAGCAGTACTTC. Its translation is CASAPVTSFEQYF.

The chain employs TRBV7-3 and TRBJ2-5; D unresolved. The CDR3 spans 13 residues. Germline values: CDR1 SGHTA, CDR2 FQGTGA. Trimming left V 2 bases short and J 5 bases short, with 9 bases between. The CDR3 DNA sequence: TGTGCCAGCAGCTTATCTTCCGTGGAGACCCAGTACTTC. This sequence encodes CASSLSSVETQYF.

The CDR3 sequence is CASSQVGGGGYGYTF. CDR3 sequence (DNA): TGTGCCAGCAGCCAAGTAGGCGGGGGAGGCTATGGCTACACCTTC. The chain has TRBV3-1 (or the pseudogene TRBV3-2) and TRBJ1-2; D may be TRBD1 (5 bases). The germline CDR1 and CDR2 sequences are LGHDT and YNNKEL (reference sequence). The CDR3 spans 15 residues. V was pared by 1 base and J by 4 bases, with 13 bases between.